One and the same sample provided the 10 T cell receptor beta chains below, sequenced in a study of naive and memory T cell subsets. Findings and caveats of the study: Possibly reflecting memory cells re-expressing CD45RA, a few larger clonotypes occurred in naive repertoires, especially CD8.

Their antigen targets remain unknown. An equimolar mix of two oligonucleotides served as the beta constant-region primer for TRBC1 and TRBC2. The ligated cDNA underwent four PCR rounds using SP2 and nested alpha and beta constant-region primers. From the UMI-ligation and nested PCR reads, TCRdb called clonotypes with MiXCR, one entry per CDR3 protein. The table includes 98,000 or so distinct CDR3 sequences, 14% detected once. The sequenced sample was naive CD8+ T cells from blood. These receptors originate from a human donor in good health.

The chain combines TRBV27 with TRBJ2-1; tentative D call: TRBD1 (5 bases). This CDR3 spans 14 amino acids. Germline CDR1 is MNHEY and CDR2 is SMNVEV (reference sequence). Deletions cut 6 bases from V and 8 bases from J, with 17 bases between. The CDR3 DNA reads as TGTGCCAGCAGACTCCCCGGGCAGGGCCATGAGCAGTTCTTC. This gives the protein CASRLPGQGHEQFF.

This clonotype showed up many times. The genes are TRBV4-3 and TRBJ2-1, with unresolved D. Germline values: CDR1 LGHNA, CDR2 YSLEER. The V gene lost 0 bases and the J gene lost 7 bases, with 13 bases spanning the gap. CDR3 size: 15 residues. CDR3 sequence reads: CASSQDRLVGNEQFF. The CDR3 region has the DNA TGCGCCAGCAGCCAAGATCGGCTAGTTGGGAATGAGCAGTTCTTC.

Of note for this clonotype: Compared with germline, one end of the junction differs, possibly owing to a read error. The chain employs TRBV6-4 and TRBJ2-1; TRBD2 matches at 7 bases. CDR1 and CDR2 from the germline V gene are MRHNA and SNTAGT. The CDR3 length is 14 residues. The CDR3 region has the DNA TGTGCCACCAGTGACTCGGGGGGATACAATGAGCAGTTCTTC. Amino acids: CATSDSGGYNEQFF.

CDR3 amino acids: CASSLGPGTNQPQHF. CDR3 bases: TGTGCCAGCAGCTTAGGGCCGGGTACCAATCAGCCCCAGCATTTT. The gene calls are TRBV7-9 and TRBJ1-5; no clear D. This CDR3 has 15 residues. V gave up 1 base and J gave up 3 bases, with 10 bases separating them. In germline, CDR1 is SEHNR, CDR2 FQNEAQ (reference sequence).

This clonotype showed up just a few times. The V gene is TRBV3-1, the J gene TRBJ2-1; the D call may be TRBD1 or TRBD2 (5 bases each). V was clipped by 1 base and J by 2 bases, with 9 bases between them. The CDR3 is made up of 15 amino acids. Germline V gene data show CDR1 as LGHDT and CDR2 as YNNKEL (reference sequence). CDR3 DNA: TGTGCCAGCAGCCAAGTTCCGGGACCCTACAATGAGCAGTTCTTC. It is translated as CASSQVPGPYNEQFF.

Ten or more counts support this clonotype. The chain recombines TRBV6-4 with TRBJ2-3; 10 bases are a match to TRBD2. CDR1 MRHNA and CDR2 SNTAGT come from the germline V gene. This CDR3 has 15 residues. J gave up 2 bases and V 3 bases, and 2 bases lay outside the gene matches. CDR3 protein: CASSEGLADTDTQYF. The CDR3 DNA is TGTGCCAGCAGTGAAGGACTAGCGGACACAGATACGCAGTATTTT.

The sample holds many counts of this clonotype. V gene TRBV5-4 combines with J gene TRBJ1-1, with a weak D call TRBD1 (5 bases). Germline V lookup: CDR1 SGHNT, CDR2 YYREEE (reference sequence). The germline V and J ends were trimmed by 3 bases and 11 bases, with 17 bases remaining between them. CDR3 size: 13 residues. CDR3 sequence (DNA): TGTGCCAGCAGCTCGTCCGGGACTAAAAGGGCTTTCTTT. Amino acid sequence: CASSSSGTKRAFF.

The chain joins TRBV20-1 to TRBJ2-7; D is undetermined. V lost 0 bases, J lost 3 bases, and 6 bases lay in between. From germline, CDR1 is DFQATT and CDR2 SNEGSKA (reference sequence). The CDR3 is 12 amino acids. CDR3 protein: CSARDRGYEQYF. For the CDR3, the DNA is TGCAGTGCTAGAGATCGCGGCTACGAGCAGTACTTC.

This clonotype was picked up many times. This chain uses TRBV7-8 with TRBJ2-5, with 8 bases that match TRBD2. Per the germline V gene, CDR1 is SGHVS and CDR2 is FQNEAQ. This CDR3 has 16 residues. Trimming at V came to 5 bases and at J to 5 bases, leaving 13 bases not matched to a gene. CDR3 sequence: CASSPTLSGGGETQYF. The DNA of the CDR3 is TGTGCCAGCAGCCCAACTCTATCGGGCGGGGGGGAGACCCAGTACTTC.

This clonotype was detected once. The chain combines TRBV4-3 with TRBJ2-7; possibly TRBD2 for D (5 bases). CDR1 is LGHNA and CDR2 is YSLEER in the germline V gene. The CDR3 consists of 15 residues. The germline V and J ends were trimmed by 4 bases and 5 bases, with 18 bases remaining between them. The CDR3 spells CASSLSGYGPHEQYF. DNA of the CDR3: TGCGCCAGCAGCCTAAGCGGATACGGTCCCCACGAGCAGTACTTC.